The clone carrying this TCR beta chain is categorized as large. Its antigen is unidentified. All gene names here are mouse names. Read coverage stops 1 residue before the CDR3 terminus; the germline J gene supplies the remainder. Method: immunoSEQ multiplex PCR; TCRdb's copy keeps in-frame clones and lacks some. The sample shows under 1,500 clones, over 50% of them seen only once. V lost 2 bases and J lost 6; bases outside the gene matches: 2. CDR1 NSHNY and CDR2 SYGAGN come from the germline V gene. The CDR3 totals 13 residues. This sample is part of a study of tissue T cells after allogeneic stem cell transplantation. Study results and limitations: Which tissue TCRs were alloreactive or antigen-specific was not determined. Some clones might be persisting host cells. Blood and spleen captured only part of the tissue TCR repertoire. Limitations included a small, clinically heterogeneous cohort and limited sampling depth. Motif-based clustering found tissue-specific repertoire signatures shared across patients, though few clones were shared.

This receptor was obtained from a female BALB/c mouse in good health. The MHC haplotype of this mouse line is H2-d. This rearrangement joins TRBV13-1 to TRBJ2-7; 10 bases align to TRBD2. Sequenced input: skin. Partial CDR3 DNA: TGTGCCAGCAGTGAACTGGGGGGGATTGAACAGTAC. This encodes CASSELGGIEQY. The CDR3 in full is CASSELGGIEQYF.